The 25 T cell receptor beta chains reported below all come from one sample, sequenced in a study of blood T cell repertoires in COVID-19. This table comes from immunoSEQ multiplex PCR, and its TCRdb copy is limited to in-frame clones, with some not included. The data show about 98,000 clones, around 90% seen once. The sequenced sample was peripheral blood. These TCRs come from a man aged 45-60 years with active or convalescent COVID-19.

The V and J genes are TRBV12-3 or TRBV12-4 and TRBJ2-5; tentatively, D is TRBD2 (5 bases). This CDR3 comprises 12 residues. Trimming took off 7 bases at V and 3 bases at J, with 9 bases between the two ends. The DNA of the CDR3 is TGTGCCAGCACTAGCAACAAAGAGACCCAGTACTTC. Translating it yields CASTSNKETQYF.

The CDR3: CASSLAVANEQYF. For the CDR3, the DNA is TGTGCCAGCAGCTTGGCCGTTGCGAACGAGCAGTACTTC. The chain uses TRBV5-4 and TRBJ2-7, with D unclear. The germline V gene encodes CDR1 SGHNT and CDR2 YYREEE (reference sequence). CDR3 length: 13 residues. Trimming took off 0 bases at V and 5 bases at J, with 9 bases between the two ends.

The CDR3 sequence is CASSYKSGNTEAFF. CDR3 nucleotide sequence: TGTGCCAGCAGTTATAAATCAGGGAACACTGAAGCTTTCTTT. This rearrangement joins TRBV6-5 to TRBJ1-1; D is uncertain. The CDR3 is 14 residues long. Germline V lookup: CDR1 MNHEY, CDR2 SVGAGI. Trimming stripped 3 bases from V and 1 base from J, with 9 bases between.

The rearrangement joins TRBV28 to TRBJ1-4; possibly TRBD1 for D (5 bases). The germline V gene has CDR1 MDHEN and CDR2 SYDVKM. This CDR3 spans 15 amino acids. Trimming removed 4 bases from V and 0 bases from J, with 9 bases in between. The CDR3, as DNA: TGTGCCAGCAGTTGGGACTTTCCAACTAATGAAAAACTGTTTTTT. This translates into CASSWDFPTNEKLFF.

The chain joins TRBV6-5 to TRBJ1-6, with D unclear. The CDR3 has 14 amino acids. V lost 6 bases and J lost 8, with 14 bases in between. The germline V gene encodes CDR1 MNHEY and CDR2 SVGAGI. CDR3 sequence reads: CASSSQVLDSPLHF. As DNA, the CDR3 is TGTGCCAGCAGCTCTCAGGTTTTAGATTCACCCCTCCACTTT.

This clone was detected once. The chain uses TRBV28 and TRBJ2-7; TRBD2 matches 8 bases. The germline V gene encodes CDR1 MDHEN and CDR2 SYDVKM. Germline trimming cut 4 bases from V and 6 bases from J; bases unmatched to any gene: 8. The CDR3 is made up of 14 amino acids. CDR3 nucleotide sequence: TGTGCCAGCAGTTCCGGGACTAGTAAGGGCGAGCAGTACGTC. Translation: CASSSGTSKGEQYV.

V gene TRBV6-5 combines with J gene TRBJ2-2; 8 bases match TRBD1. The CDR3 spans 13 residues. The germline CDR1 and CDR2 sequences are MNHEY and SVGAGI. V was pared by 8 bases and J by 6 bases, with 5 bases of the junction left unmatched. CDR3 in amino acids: CASLNRGSGELFF. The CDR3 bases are TGTGCCAGCCTAAACAGGGGGTCCGGGGAGCTGTTTTTT.

The CDR3 DNA reads as TGTGCCAGCAGCCAAGGTAGCGGGGTTTACAATGAGCAGTTCTTC. Amino acids: CASSQGSGVYNEQFF. The rearrangement links TRBV4-2 to TRBJ2-1; 8 positions match TRBD2. The CDR3 loop spans 15 amino acids. The germline V gene encodes CDR1 LGHNA and CDR2 YNFKEQ. After removal of 1 base from V and 4 bases from J, the junction contained 3 bases not matched to a gene.

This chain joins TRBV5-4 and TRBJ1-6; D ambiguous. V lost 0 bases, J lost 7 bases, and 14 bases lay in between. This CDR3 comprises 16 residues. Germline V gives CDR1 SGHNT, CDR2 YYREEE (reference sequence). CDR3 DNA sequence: TGTGCCAGCAGCTTGGACAGTAACAATGGGAATTCACCCCTCCACTTT. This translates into CASSLDSNNGNSPLHF.

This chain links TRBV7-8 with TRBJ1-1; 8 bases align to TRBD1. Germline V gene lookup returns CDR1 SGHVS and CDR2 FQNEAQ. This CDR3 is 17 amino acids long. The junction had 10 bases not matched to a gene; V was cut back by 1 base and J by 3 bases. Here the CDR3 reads CASSLGNDRGRYTEAFF. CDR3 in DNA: TGTGCCAGCAGCTTAGGGAATGACAGGGGAAGGTACACTGAAGCTTTCTTT.

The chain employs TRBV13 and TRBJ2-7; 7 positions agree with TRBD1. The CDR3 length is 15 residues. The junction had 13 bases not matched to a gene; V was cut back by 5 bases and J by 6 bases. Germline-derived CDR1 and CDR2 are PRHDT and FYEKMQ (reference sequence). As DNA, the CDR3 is TGTGCCAGCAGCCATCCAGGGGGACGTAGTACCGAGCAGTACTTC. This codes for CASSHPGGRSTEQYF. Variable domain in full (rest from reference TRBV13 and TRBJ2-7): AAGVIQSPRHLIKEKRETATLKCYPIPRHDTVYWYQQGPGQDPQFLISFYEKMQSDKGSIPDRFSAQQFSDYHSELNMSSLELGDSALYFCASSHPGGRSTEQYFGPGTRLTVT.

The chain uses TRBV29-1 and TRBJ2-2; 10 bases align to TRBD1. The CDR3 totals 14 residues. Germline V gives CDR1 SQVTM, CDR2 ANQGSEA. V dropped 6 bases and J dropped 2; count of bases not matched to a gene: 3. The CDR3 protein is CSVGQGTNTGELFF. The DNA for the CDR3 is TGCAGCGTGGGACAGGGGACCAACACCGGGGAGCTGTTTTTT.

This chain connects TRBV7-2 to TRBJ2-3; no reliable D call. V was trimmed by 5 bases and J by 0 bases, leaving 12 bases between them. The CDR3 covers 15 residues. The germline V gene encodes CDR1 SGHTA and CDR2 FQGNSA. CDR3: CASSHPYGSTDTQYF. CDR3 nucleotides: TGTGCCAGCAGCCATCCGTACGGTAGCACAGATACGCAGTATTTT.

The CDR3 region is CASSQGQGPTNEKLFF. CDR3 sequence (DNA): TGCGCCAGCAGCCAAGGACAGGGGCCAACTAATGAAAAACTGTTTTTT. J is TRBJ1-4 and V is TRBV4-1; 8 nucleotides line up with TRBD1. CDR3 size: 16 residues. Trimming took 1 base from V and 0 from J; bases not matched to a gene: 1. CDR1 and CDR2 from the germline V gene are MGHRA and YSYEKL.

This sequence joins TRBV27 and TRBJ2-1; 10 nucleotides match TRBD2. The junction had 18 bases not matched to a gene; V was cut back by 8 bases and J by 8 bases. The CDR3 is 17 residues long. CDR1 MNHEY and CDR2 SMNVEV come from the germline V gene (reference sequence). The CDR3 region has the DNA TGTGCCAGCTCAGGGGCTTGGCTAGCGGGGGTGATCGATGAGCAGTTCTTC. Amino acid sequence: CASSGAWLAGVIDEQFF.

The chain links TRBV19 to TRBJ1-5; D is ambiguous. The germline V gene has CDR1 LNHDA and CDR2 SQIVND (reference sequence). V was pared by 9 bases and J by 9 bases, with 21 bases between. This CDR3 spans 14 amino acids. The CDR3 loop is CASDHTESRWPQHF. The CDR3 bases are TGTGCCAGCGACCATACTGAGTCGAGGTGGCCCCAGCATTTT. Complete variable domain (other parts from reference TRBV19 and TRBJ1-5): DGGITQSPKYLFRKEGQNVTLSCEQNLNHDAMYWYRQDPGQGLRLIYYSQIVNDFQKGDIAEGYSVSREKKESFPLTVTSAQKNPTAFYLCASDHTESRWPQHFGDGTRLSIL.

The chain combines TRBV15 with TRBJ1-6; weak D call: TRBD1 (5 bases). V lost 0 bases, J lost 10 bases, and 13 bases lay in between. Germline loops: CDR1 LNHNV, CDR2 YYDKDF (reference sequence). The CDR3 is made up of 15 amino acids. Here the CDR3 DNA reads TGTGCCACCAGCAGAGATGGGGGGATCGGGTCACCCCTCCACTTT. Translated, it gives CATSRDGGIGSPLHF.

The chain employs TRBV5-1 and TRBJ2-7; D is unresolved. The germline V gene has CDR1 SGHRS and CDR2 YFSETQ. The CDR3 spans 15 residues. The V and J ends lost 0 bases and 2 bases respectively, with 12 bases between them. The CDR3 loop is CASSLAPHPPYEQYF. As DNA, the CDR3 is TGCGCCAGCAGCTTGGCCCCACACCCGCCCTACGAGCAGTACTTC.

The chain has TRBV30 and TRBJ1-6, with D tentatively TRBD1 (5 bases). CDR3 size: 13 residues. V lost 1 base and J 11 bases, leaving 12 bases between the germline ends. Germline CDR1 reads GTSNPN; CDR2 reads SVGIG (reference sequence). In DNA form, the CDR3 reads TGTGCCTGGAGTGCTGACCAGGGTACACCCCTCCACTTT. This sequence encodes CAWSADQGTPLHF.

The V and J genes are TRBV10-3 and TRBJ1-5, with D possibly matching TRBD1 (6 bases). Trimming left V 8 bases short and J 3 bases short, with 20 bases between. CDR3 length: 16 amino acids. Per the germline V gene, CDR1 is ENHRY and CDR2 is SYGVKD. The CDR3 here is CAISEGGGGNNQPQHF. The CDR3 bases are TGTGCCATCTCAGAGGGGGGGGGTGGAAACAATCAGCCCCAGCATTTT.

The CDR3 region has the DNA TGTGCCAGCAGTCCGCGGGACAGGGTTGCTGAAGCTTTCTTT. Translated: CASSPRDRVAEAFF. The genes are TRBV28 and TRBJ1-1; the match to TRBD1 covers 9 bases. V dropped 5 bases and J dropped 6; count of bases not matched to a gene: 7. Germline V gene lookup returns CDR1 MDHEN and CDR2 SYDVKM. There are 14 residues in the CDR3. The full variable domain, with the rest looked up from reference TRBV28 and TRBJ1-1, is DVKVTQSSRYLVKRTGEKVFLECVQDMDHENMFWYRQDPGLGLRLIYFSYDVKMKEKGDIPEGYSVSREKKERFSLILESASTNQTSMYLCASSPRDRVAEAFFGQGTRLTVV.

CDR3 loop: CSVRDSEAFF. The CDR3, as DNA: TGCAGTGTCAGGGACAGTGAAGCTTTCTTT. J is TRBJ1-1 and V is TRBV20-1, with 7 positions matching TRBD1. The CDR3 totals 10 residues. The trim removed 7 bases at V and 7 bases at J, leaving 3 bases unmatched. Germline V gives CDR1 DFQATT, CDR2 SNEGSKA (reference sequence).

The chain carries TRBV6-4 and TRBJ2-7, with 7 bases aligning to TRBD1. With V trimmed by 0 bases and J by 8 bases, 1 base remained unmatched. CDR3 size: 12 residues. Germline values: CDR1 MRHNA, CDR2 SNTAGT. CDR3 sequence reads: CASSDSQGQQYV. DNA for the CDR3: TGTGCCAGCAGTGACTCACAGGGGCAGCAGTACGTC.

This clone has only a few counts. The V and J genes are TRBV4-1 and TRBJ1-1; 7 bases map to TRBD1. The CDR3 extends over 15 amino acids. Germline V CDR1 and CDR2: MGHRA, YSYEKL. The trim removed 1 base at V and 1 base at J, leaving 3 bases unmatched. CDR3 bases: TGCGCCAGCAGCCAAGCTGACAGGGAGAACACTGAAGCTTTCTTT. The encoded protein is CASSQADRENTEAFF.

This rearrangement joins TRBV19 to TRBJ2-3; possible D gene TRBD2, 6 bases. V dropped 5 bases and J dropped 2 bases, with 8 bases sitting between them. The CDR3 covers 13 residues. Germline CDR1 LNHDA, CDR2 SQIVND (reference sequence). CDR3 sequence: CASSLGLTDTQYF. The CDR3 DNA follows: TGTGCCAGTAGTTTGGGACTCACAGATACGCAGTATTTT.